This T cell receptor (beta chain) was sequenced during a study of T cell responses to AZD1222 COVID-19 vaccine (dated by TCRdb to about 2021). For the wider study: Because spike-specific TCR depth and breadth did not differ between the two schedules, AZD1222 recipients who got a second dose at roughly 4 weeks were pooled with those who got a second dose at roughly 12 weeks. A total of approximately 230 trial participants underwent TCR sequencing, of whom about 210 received two doses of AZD1222 and around 25 received two doses of the MenACWY control vaccine. Trial participants were enrolled by age into subgroups of 18-55, 56-69 and 70-plus years, and roughly 160, 29 and 62 TCR-sequenced participants, respectively, were included in these subgroups.

The CDR3 regions of human TCRbeta chains were analyzed by immunosequencing. Concerning the study's data processing: Repertoire TCRs were matched against a reference library of SARS-CoV-2-specific TCRs generated with the MIRA antigen-specificity platform. Breadth meant the fraction of unique TCRs that were SARS-CoV-2-associated, whereas depth meant the fraction of total T cells that were SARS-CoV-2-associated. Each spike-specific TCR was assigned to its reactive spike region and to a CD4 or CD8 class using the MIRA data. Log10-transformed breadth and depth values were compared by one-way ANOVA with Sidak's multiple comparisons tests. TCRdb re-hosts the immuneACCESS table, in-frame sequences only. Its copies lack some clones; in the studies checked, an unresolved V gene accounts for under half of them, and the cause for the rest is not known. V and J calls and clone size are as listed in that table; D and trimming were resolved from the DNA. Present in this sample are about 200,000 clones, 88% of which were seen just once. The biggest ten clones account for approximately 8% of the sample.

The intended sense of this specimen's time point label: baseline before first vaccination. Samples from vaccinated people were obtained from the UK trials COV001 and COV002, which included a single-blind randomized controlled phase 2/3 trial of AZD1222 (ChAdOx1 nCoV-19) in healthy adults. For TCRbeta chain sequencing, PBMC samples were collected from trial participants at day 0 and at day 28 after the second dose. As for this clone: The antigen it binds to is not known. No base-level quality is on record; no much larger clone is a single base apart.

The V and J ends are trimmed by 2 bases and 1 base, leaving 11 bases between them. CDR1 and CDR2, per the germline V gene (reference sequence), are GTSNPN and SVGIG. From the cysteine through the phenylalanine, the CDR3 covers 14 amino acids. The DNA shown is the 42-base CDR3, in frame from base 1. The research as a whole found: Spike-specific TCR breadth and depth rose significantly after two AZD1222 doses compared with day 0 and with MenACWY recipients. In the small 56-69-year group, the increase in depth fell short of significance, most likely because of low power. Nearly half of unique spike-specific TCRs reportedly recognized epitopes outside regions mutated in the B.1.351 and B.1.1.7 variants. Conclusions about previously exposed vaccinees are limited because only five to seven AZD1222 recipients were SARS-CoV-2 seropositive at baseline. The vaccine-associated CD4 TCRs covered the entire spike protein, and the dominant responses fell in regions 160-218 and 743-854. Because no day 14 peak-response samples were available, the repertoires could be characterized only after the peak T cell response. Participants were mostly white British and included more females than males, and it was suggested by the authors that clonal diversity may have been underestimated.

The sequence was obtained from an adult in good health. This specimen consisted of peripheral blood, obtained on day 0 of AZD1222 vaccination. Recombination linked TRBV30 to TRBJ1-2; TRBD1 is perhaps the D gene, given 5 matching bases. Read as DNA, the sequence is TGTGCCTGGAGTTCGGGGCCTAGTAACTATGGCTACACCTTC. It codes for CAWSSGPSNYGYTF.